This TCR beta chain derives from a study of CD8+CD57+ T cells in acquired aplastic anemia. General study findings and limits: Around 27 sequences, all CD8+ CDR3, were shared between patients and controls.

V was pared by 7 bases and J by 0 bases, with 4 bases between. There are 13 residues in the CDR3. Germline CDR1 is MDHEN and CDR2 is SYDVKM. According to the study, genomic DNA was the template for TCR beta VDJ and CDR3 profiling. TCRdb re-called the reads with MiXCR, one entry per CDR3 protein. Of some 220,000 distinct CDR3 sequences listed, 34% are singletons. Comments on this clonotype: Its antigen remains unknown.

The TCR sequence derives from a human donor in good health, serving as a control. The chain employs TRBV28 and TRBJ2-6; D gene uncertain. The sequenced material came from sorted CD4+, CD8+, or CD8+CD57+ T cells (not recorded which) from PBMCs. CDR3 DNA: TGTGCCAGCACTATCTCTGGGGCCAACGTCCTGACTTTC. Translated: CASTISGANVLTF.